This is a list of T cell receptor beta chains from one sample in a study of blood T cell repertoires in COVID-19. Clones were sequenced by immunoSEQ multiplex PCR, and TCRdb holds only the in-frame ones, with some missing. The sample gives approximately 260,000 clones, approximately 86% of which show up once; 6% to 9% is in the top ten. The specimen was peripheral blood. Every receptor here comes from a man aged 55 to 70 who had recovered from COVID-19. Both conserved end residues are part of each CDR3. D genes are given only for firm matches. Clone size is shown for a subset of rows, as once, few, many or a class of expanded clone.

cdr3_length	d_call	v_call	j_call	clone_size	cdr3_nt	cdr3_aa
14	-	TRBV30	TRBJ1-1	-	TGTGCCTGGATACGGGGGGCAGGGAACACTGAAGCTTTCTTT	CAWIRGAGNTEAFF
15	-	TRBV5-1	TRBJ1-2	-	TGCGCCAGCAGCTTTGACGCAGGGACTAACTATGGCTACACCTTC	CASSFDAGTNYGYTF
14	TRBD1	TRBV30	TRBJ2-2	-	TGTGCCTGGAGCGGACAGGGGATCCCCGGGGAGCTGTTTTTT	CAWSGQGIPGELFF
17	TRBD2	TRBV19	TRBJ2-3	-	TGTGCCAGTAGTATAGTGGCTAGCGGGGGGGCCCAAGATACGCAGTATTTT	CASSIVASGGAQDTQYF
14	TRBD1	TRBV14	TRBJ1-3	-	TGTGCCAGCAGTGAGGGGGCTTATGGAAACACCATATATTTT	CASSEGAYGNTIYF
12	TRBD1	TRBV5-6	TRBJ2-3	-	TGTGCCAGCAGCTTCCCGGGACAGTTCGAGTATTTT	CASSFPGQFEYF
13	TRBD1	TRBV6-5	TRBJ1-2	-	TGTGCCAGCAGGCTGACAGGGGACTATGGCTACACCTTC	CASRLTGDYGYTF
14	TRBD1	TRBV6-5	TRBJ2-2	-	TGTGCCAGCAGCCGACAGGGACACACCGGGGAGCTGTTTTTT	CASSRQGHTGELFF
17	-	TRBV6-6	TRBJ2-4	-	TGTGCCAGCAGTCGTTCTCTGGAGCTTCTAGCCAAAAACATTCAGTACTTC	CASSRSLELLAKNIQYF
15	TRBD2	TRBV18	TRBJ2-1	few	TGTGCCAGCTCACCGTCCACTAGCGGGGACTATGAGCAGTTCTTC	CASSPSTSGDYEQFF
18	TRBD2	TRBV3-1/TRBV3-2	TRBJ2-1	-	TGTGCCAGCAGCCAAACTTCTAGCGGGGCATACCCCTACAATGAGCAGTTCTTC	CASSQTSSGAYPYNEQFF
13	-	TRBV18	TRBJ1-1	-	TGTGCCAGCTCACCAAGCAGGGGCGCTGAAGCTTTCTTT	CASSPSRGAEAFF
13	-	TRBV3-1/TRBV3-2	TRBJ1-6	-	TGTGCCAGCAGCCAAGGTAGAGGTTCACCCCTCCACTTT	CASSQGRGSPLHF
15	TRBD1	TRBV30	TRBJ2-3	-	TGTGCCTGGAGTGTAGGGCCAGGGGGCACGAATACGCAGTATTTT	CAWSVGPGGTNTQYF
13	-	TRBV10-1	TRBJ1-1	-	TGCGCCAGCAAAGAAGGGGTCGGCACTGAAGCTTTCTTT	CASKEGVGTEAFF
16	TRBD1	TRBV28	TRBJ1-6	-	TGTGCCACCAAGGAGAACCGGGCAGGGGGCGATTCACCCCTCCACTTT	CATKENRAGGDSPLHF
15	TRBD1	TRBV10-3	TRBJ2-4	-	TGTGCCATCAGTGAGTCGATAGAGGGGGCAGACATTCAGTACTTC	CAISESIEGADIQYF
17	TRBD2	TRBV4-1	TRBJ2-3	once	TGCGCCAGCAGCCAAGGGACTAGCGGGGAGTTCACAGATACGCAGTATTTT	CASSQGTSGEFTDTQYF
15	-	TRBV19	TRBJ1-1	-	TGTGCCAGTACCGCAGGCTACCTAATGAACACTGAAGCTTTCTTT	CASTAGYLMNTEAFF
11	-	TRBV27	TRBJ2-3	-	TGTGCCAGCCGAACCGGGTATACGCAGTATTTT	CASRTGYTQYF
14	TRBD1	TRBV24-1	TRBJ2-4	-	TGTGCCACCAGTGGACAGGGAGCCAAAAACATTCAGTACTTC	CATSGQGAKNIQYF
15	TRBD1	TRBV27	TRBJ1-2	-	TGTGCCAGCAGTTTTGCGGGACAGGGACACTATGGCTACACCTTC	CASSFAGQGHYGYTF
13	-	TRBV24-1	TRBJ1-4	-	TGTGCCACCAGAGACAGAACTAATGAAAAACTGTTTTTT	CATRDRTNEKLFF
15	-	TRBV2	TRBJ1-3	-	TGTGCCAGCAGTGAAAAAAGGGGATTCGGAAACACCATATATTTT	CASSEKRGFGNTIYF
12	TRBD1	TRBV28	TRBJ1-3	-	TGTGCCAGCGGGGACAGAAGAAACACCATATATTTT	CASGDRRNTIYF
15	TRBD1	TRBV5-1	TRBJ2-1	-	TGCGCCAGCAGCTTGACGGCAGGGGGCTTCAATGAGCAGTTCTTC	CASSLTAGGFNEQFF
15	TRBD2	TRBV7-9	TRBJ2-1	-	TGTGCCAGCAGCACTAGGACTAGGGGCTACAATGAGCAGTTCTTC	CASSTRTRGYNEQFF
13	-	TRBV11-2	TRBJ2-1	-	TGTGCCAGCAGATTTAGCCCCTACAATGAGCAGTTCTTC	CASRFSPYNEQFF
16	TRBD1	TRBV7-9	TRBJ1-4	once	TGTGCCAGCAGCCTGGGACAGGGGTCGGTTTGGGAAAAACTGTTTTTT	CASSLGQGSVWEKLFF
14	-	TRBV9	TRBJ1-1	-	TGTGCCAGCAGCGTAGATTTACGGGGAACTGAAGCTTTCTTT	CASSVDLRGTEAFF
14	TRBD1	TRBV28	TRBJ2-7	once	TGTGCCACCAGAGACAGGGGGCAGTCCTACGAGCAGTACTTC	CATRDRGQSYEQYF
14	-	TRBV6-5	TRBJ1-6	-	TGTGCCAGCAGAGAGACGGGGTACCTGGCTCCCCTCCACTTT	CASRETGYLAPLHF
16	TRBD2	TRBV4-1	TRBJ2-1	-	TGCGCCAGCAGCCGGGGGGGGAATAGGGTGGACAATGAGCAGTTCTTC	CASSRGGNRVDNEQFF
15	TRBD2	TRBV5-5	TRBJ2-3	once	TGTGCCAGCAGCTGGACTAGCGGGCGAGGAGATACGCAGTATTTT	CASSWTSGRGDTQYF
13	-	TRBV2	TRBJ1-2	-	TGTGCCAGCACCGAGAGGTTTCGCTATGGCTACACCTTC	CASTERFRYGYTF
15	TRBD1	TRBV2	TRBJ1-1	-	TGTGCCGGACAAAAGGGACAGGGGATGAACACTGAAGCTTTCTTT	CAGQKGQGMNTEAFF
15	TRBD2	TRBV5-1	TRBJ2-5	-	TGCGCCAGCAGCTTAGAGCGGGGGGTCCAAGAGACCCAGTACTTC	CASSLERGVQETQYF
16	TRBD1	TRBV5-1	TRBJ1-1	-	TGCGCCAGCAGCTTACAGGGGGGCGCGTTGAACACTGAAGCTTTCTTT	CASSLQGGALNTEAFF
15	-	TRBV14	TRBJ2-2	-	TGTGCCAGCAGCCCCCGTACAGCCATCACCGGGGAGCTGTTTTTT	CASSPRTAITGELFF
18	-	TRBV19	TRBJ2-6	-	TGTGCCAGTAGTCTGTTTGGTCAGGTGGGCTCTGGGGCCAACGTCCTGACTTTC	CASSLFGQVGSGANVLTF
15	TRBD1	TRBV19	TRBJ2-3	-	TGTGCCAGTAGTCAGGGGGCAGGCGGTACAGATACGCAGTATTTT	CASSQGAGGTDTQYF
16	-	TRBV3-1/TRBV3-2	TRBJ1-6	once	TGTGCCAGCAGCCAAGAATGGGGGCCCTATAATTCACCCCTCCACTTT	CASSQEWGPYNSPLHF
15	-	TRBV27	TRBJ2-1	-	TGTGCCAGCAGTCTCGGGGTGAACTCCTACAATGAGCAGTTCTTC	CASSLGVNSYNEQFF
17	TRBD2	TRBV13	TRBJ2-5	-	TGTGCCAGCAGCCCTCCCGGGACTAGCGGTTACCAAGAGACCCAGTACTTC	CASSPPGTSGYQETQYF
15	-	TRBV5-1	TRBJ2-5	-	TGCGCCAGCAGTTCCCTGGGACACCTAGGGGAGACCCAGTACTTC	CASSSLGHLGETQYF
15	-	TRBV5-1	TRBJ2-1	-	TGCGCCAGCAGCATACGGACTCCCTCCTACAATGAGCAGTTCTTC	CASSIRTPSYNEQFF
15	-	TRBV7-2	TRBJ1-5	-	TGTGCCAGCAGCTTAGACAGGACCTACAATCAGCCCCAGCATTTT	CASSLDRTYNQPQHF
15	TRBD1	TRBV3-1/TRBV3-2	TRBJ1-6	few	TGTGCCAGCAGCCAAGCCGGACAGGATAATTCACCCCTCCACTTT	CASSQAGQDNSPLHF
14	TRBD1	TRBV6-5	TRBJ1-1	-	TGTGCCAGCAGACAGGGGGCGCAGGGCACTGAAGCTTTCTTT	CASRQGAQGTEAFF
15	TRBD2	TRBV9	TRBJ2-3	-	TGTGCCAGCAGCCCGCGGACTAGCGGGGGACATACGCAGTATTTT	CASSPRTSGGHTQYF
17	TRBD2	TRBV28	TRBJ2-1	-	TGTGCCAGCAGTTTAAACCGCGGGAAGCGGGGGTACAATGAGCAGTTCTTC	CASSLNRGKRGYNEQFF
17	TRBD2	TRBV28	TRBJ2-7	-	TGTGCCAGCAGTTTAACTAGCGGGGGCCGAAACTCCTACGAGCAGTACTTC	CASSLTSGGRNSYEQYF
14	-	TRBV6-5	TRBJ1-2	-	TGTGCCAGCACCCTCTCAAGGACAACCTATGGCTACACCTTC	CASTLSRTTYGYTF
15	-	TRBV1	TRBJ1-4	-	TGCACCAGCAGCGCTCACACGGGGGTAGGTGAAAAACTGTTTTTT	CTSSAHTGVGEKLFF
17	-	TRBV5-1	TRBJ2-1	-	TGCGCCAGCAGCTTGTCTTCCCTGACTAGGCGGGCCAATGAGCAGTTCTTC	CASSLSSLTRRANEQFF
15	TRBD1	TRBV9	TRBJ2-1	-	TGTGCCAGCAGCACCGGGACAGGGGGCACCAATGAGCAGTTCTTC	CASSTGTGGTNEQFF
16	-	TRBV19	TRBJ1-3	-	TGTGCCAGTACCGGACTCGGTGATGGCACTGGAAACACCATATATTTT	CASTGLGDGTGNTIYF